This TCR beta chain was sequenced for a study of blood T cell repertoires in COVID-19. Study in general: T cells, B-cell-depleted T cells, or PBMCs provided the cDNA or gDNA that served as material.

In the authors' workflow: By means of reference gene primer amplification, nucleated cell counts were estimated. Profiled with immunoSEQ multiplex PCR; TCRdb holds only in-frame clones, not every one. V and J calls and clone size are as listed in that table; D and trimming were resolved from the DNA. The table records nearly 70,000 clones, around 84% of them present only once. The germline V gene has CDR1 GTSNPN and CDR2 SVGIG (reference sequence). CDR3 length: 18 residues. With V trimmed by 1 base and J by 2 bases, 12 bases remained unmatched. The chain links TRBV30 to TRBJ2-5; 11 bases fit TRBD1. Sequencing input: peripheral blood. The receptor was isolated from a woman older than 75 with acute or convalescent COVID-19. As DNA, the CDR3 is TGTGCCTGGAGTGGACTCGGACAGGGGGCCGCTGTGCAAGAGACCCAGTACTTC. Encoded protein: CAWSGLGQGAAVQETQYF.